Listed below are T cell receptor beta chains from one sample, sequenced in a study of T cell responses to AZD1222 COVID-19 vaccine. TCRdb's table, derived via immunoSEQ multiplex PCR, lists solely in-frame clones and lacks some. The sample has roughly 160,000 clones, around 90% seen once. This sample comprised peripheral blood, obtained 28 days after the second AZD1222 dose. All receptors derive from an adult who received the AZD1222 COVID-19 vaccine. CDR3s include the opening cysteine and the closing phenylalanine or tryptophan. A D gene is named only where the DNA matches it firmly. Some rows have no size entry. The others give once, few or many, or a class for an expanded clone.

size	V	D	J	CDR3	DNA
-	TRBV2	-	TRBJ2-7	CASSGYYEQYF	TGTGCCAGCAGTGGGTACTACGAGCAGTACTTC
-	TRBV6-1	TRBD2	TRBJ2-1	CASSEAGRVGNNEQFF	TGTGCCAGCAGTGAAGCGGGGAGGGTAGGTAACAATGAGCAGTTCTTC
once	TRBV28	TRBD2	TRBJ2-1	CASRPLGAGGEQFF	TGTGCCAGCCGGCCACTGGGGGCGGGAGGGGAGCAGTTCTTC
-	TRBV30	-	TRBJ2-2	CAWSVLGFDTGELFF	TGTGCCTGGAGTGTATTGGGGTTCGACACCGGGGAGCTGTTTTTT
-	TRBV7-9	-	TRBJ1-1	CASSLAGGGTEAFF	TGTGCCAGCAGCTTGGCGGGAGGCGGCACTGAAGCTTTCTTT
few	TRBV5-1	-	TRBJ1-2	CASSPPGPREDGYTF	TGCGCCAGCAGCCCGCCAGGGCCCCGGGAGGATGGCTACACCTTC
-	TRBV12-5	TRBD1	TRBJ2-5	CASGLGGRGGIETQYF	TGTGCTAGTGGTTTGGGAGGGAGAGGGGGCATCGAGACCCAGTACTTC
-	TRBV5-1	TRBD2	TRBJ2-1	CASSLGGGYNNEQFF	TGCGCCAGCAGCTTGGGCGGGGGTTATAACAATGAGCAGTTCTTC
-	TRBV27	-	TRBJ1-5	CASSLIRNQPQHF	TGTGCCAGCAGTTTAATCCGAAATCAGCCCCAGCATTTT
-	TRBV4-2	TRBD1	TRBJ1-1	CASSQGKSGDSEAFF	TGTGCCAGCAGCCAAGGAAAATCGGGGGACAGTGAAGCTTTCTTT
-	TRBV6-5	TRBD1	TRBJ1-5	CASSSLQGTRQPQHF	TGTGCCAGCAGTTCTTTACAGGGGACGAGGCAGCCCCAGCATTTT
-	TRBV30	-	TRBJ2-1	CAWNPGQTLYNEQFF	TGTGCCTGGAATCCCGGACAGACTCTATACAATGAGCAGTTCTTC
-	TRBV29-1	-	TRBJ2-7	CSVILRTGTYEQYF	TGCAGCGTTATTTTGCGGACGGGTACCTACGAGCAGTACTTC
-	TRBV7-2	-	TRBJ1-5	CASSPDGNQPQHF	TGTGCCAGCAGCCCCGACGGGAATCAGCCCCAGCATTTT
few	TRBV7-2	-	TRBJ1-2	CASSLTLPQGYTF	TGTGCCAGCAGCTTAACTCTACCGCAGGGATACACCTTC
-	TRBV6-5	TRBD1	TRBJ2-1	CASSYPGQGGEQFF	TGTGCCAGCAGTTACCCGGGACAGGGGGGTGAGCAGTTCTTC
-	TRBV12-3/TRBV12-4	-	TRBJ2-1	CAGGTDHNEQFF	TGTGCCGGCGGGACGGACCACAATGAGCAGTTCTTC
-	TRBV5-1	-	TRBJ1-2	CASSSGAVPYGYTF	TGCGCCAGCAGCTCCGGCGCGGTACCATATGGCTACACCTTC
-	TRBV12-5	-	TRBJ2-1	CATRGATYNEQFF	TGTGCTACGAGGGGGGCCACCTACAATGAGCAGTTCTTC
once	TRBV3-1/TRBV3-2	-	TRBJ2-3	CASSQEAGVDTQYF	TGTGCCAGCAGCCAAGAGGCAGGGGTGGATACGCAGTATTTT
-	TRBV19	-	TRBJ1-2	CASTPRDYGYTF	TGTGCCAGTACCCCCCGGGACTATGGCTACACCTTC
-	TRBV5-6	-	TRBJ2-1	CASSLDAYNEQFF	TGTGCCAGCAGCTTGGACGCCTACAATGAGCAGTTCTTC
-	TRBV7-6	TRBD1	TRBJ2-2	CASSGRTGENTGELFF	TGTGCCAGCAGCGGCCGGACAGGGGAAAACACCGGGGAGCTGTTTTTT
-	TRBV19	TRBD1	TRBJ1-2	CASSIDQIGQGIWYGYTF	TGTGCCAGTAGTATAGATCAAATCGGACAGGGAATTTGGTATGGCTACACCTTC
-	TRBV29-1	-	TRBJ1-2	CSVDKGVGRPSQGYTF	TGCAGCGTTGATAAGGGGGTGGGCAGGCCGTCGCAAGGCTACACCTTC
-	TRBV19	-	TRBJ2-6	CASSPLSGANVLTF	TGTGCCAGTAGTCCTCTCTCTGGGGCCAACGTCCTGACTTTC
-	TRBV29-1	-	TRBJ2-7	CSVVMGGAGEQYF	TGCAGCGTTGTAATGGGGGGCGCAGGGGAGCAGTACTTC
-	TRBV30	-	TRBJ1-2	CAWMSGRYGYTF	TGTGCCTGGATGTCAGGGAGGTATGGCTACACCTTC
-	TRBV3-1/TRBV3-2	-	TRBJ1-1	CASSQGVEAFF	TGTGCCAGCAGCCAAGGGGTGGAAGCTTTCTTT
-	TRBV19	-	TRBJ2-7	CASSTGVLAVGQYF	TGTGCCAGTAGTACGGGAGTCTTGGCGGTAGGGCAGTACTTC
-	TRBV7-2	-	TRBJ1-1	CASRTHRVGTEAFF	TGTGCCAGCAGAACCCACAGGGTGGGGACTGAAGCTTTCTTT
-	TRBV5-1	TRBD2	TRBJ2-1	CASSLAGVAYNEQFF	TGCGCCAGCAGCTTAGCGGGAGTTGCCTACAATGAGCAGTTCTTC
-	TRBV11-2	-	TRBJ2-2	CASSLNPSTGNTGELFF	TGTGCCAGCAGCCTCAATCCTAGTACAGGGAACACCGGGGAGCTGTTTTTT
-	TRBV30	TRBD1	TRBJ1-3	CAWSLRGPGVQGSGNTIYF	TGTGCCTGGAGCCTTAGGGGGCCGGGAGTACAGGGCTCTGGAAACACCATATATTTT
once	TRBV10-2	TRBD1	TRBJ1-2	CATKGASDNGYTF	TGCGCCACCAAGGGGGCATCCGACAATGGCTACACCTTC
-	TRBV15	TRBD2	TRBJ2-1	CATSSRLGLAGQQFF	TGTGCCACCAGCAGCCGGCTGGGACTAGCGGGACAACAGTTCTTC
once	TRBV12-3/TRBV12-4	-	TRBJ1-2	CASSLGGDGYTF	TGTGCCAGCAGTTTAGGGGGAGATGGCTACACCTTC
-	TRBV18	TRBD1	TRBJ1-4	CASSPSTGPTNEKLFF	TGTGCCAGCTCACCGTCGACAGGGCCAACTAATGAAAAACTGTTTTTT